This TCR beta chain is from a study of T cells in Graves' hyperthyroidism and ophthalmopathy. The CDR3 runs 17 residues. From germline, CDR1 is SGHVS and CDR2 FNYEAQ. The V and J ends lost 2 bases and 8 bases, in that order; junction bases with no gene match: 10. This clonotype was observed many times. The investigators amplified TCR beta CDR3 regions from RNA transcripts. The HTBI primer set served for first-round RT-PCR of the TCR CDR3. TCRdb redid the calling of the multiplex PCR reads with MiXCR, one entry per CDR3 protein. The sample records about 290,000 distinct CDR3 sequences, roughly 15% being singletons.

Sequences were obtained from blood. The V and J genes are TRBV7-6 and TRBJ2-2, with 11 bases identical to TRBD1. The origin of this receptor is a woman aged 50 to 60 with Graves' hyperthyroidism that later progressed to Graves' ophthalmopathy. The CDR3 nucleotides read TGTGCCAGCAGCTTAAGGACAGGGGGCGCCAGGGGTGGGGAGCTGTTTTTT. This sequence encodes CASSLRTGGARGGELFF.